This T cell receptor beta chain was sequenced during a study of identical twins. Broader study findings: Twins shared out-of-frame alpha sequences with excess low generation probability. The more abundant beta clonotypes in cord blood had fewer insertions, and memory repertoires did not show this. It was cross-sectional statistical analysis, not following the same donors, that the conclusions relied on.

Each CDR3 protein gets one entry after TCRdb re-called the 5' RACE reads with MiXCR. This sample carries some 1,600,000 distinct CDR3 sequences, around 33% of them seen once, and the ten largest clones take roughly 0.3%. This clonotype was counted only a few times. Antigen: not known. The germline V gene encodes CDR1 LGHDT and CDR2 YNNKEL (reference sequence). V was shortened by 3 bases and J by 7 bases, with 12 bases between the two germline ends. This CDR3 has 13 amino acids. V usage is TRBV3-1 and J usage is TRBJ1-2; D might be TRBD1 (6 bases). The origin of this receptor is a newborn girl in good health. The sequencing input was cord blood. CDR3 bases: TGTGCCAGCAGCCAGGTCCAGGGGTTTGGCTACACCTTC. Its translation is CASSQVQGFGYTF.